This T cell receptor (beta chain) was profiled in a study of blood T cell repertoires in COVID-19 (dated by TCRdb to the early 2020s). About the full investigation: The collaborator samples originated in the United States, Italy and Spain and spanned the acute and convalescent phases of COVID-19. The prospective study material was composed of cDNA or gDNA derived from T cells, B-cell-depleted T cells, or PBMCs. Subjects who had been exposed to COVID-19, were actively infected with it, or had recovered from it provided the deeply sampled blood TCRbeta repertoires that made up the dataset. The repertoires were released in a freely available public database meant as a resource for research on the immune response to SARS-CoV-2. The samples were drawn from two sources: the first 160 participants of the ongoing ImmuneRACE study, and some 1,300 subjects contributed by 6 global collaborators. Sample metadata almost always included a de-identified subject ID, COVID-19 status, age in years and sex. Where available, HLA class I and class II types were obtained from metadata supplied by the sample provider rather than from assay-based typing. Broad study findings and their caveats: Clinical and demographic metadata were provided uncurated, with the amount varying by source and participant.

Participants in the prospective study were aged roughly 18 to 100 years, lived in 24 United States geographic areas, and enrolled through a virtual design. Cohort assignment in the prospective study relied on participant-reported clinical history from a screening survey and a study questionnaire. Exposed participants had been in contact, within 2 weeks of entering the study, with a person who had a PCR-confirmed or clinician-diagnosed case of COVID-19. Mobile phlebotomists in the prospective study collected whole blood, serum and a nasopharyngeal or oropharyngeal swab from every participant. Over a 2-month period, participants in the prospective study had the option of providing additional blood draws and questionnaires. Before DNA extraction, prospective study blood samples were shipped either frozen or at room temperature. TCRbeta CDR3 regions were amplified from genomic DNA using the immunoSEQ Assay, a bias-controlled multiplex PCR. Per the original workflow: Within the assay, amplification of reference gene primers was used to estimate how many nucleated cells each sample contained. Sequence reads were collapsed and filtered to measure the absolute abundance of every unique TCRbeta CDR3 rearrangement. For each sample, productive Simpson clonality was calculated as the square root of Simpson's diversity index across productive rearrangements. TCRdb's version of the immuneACCESS table is confined to in-frame rearrangements and falls short of the full clone set. An unresolved V gene accounts for under half of the shortfall where checked; the remainder is of unknown origin. The D gene and trimming were derived from the DNA, and the V and J assignments and clone size from that table. The sample table shows roughly 230,000 clones, and approximately 85% are seen once. The ten largest account for more than 6.5% of the sample.

The germline V gene provides CDR1 SGHRS and CDR2 YFSETQ. Clipping removes 4 bases from V and 5 bases from J, with 5 as the unmatched junction base count. The CDR3 sequence holds 15 residues, the cysteine and phenylalanine included. Only CDR3 DNA remains: 45 bases, in frame from the first base. The table lists this clone with a count of one. Its antigen is still unknown. Base qualities are not provided; no much larger clone lies one nucleotide away. Sequencing used PBMCs or T cells enriched from blood (not recorded which). The chain is encoded by TRBV5-1 joined to TRBJ2-3; 12 central nucleotides agree with TRBD2. The receptor's source is a woman in her 50s who had been exposed to COVID-19. The nucleotides are TGCGCCAGCAGCACTAGCGGGGGGAAGGGAGATACGCAGTATTTT. This gives the protein CASSTSGGKGDTQYF.